Listed below are T cell receptor beta chains from one sample, sequenced in a study of blood T cell repertoires in COVID-19. Profiled with immunoSEQ multiplex PCR; TCRdb holds only in-frame clones, not every one. This table holds roughly 250,000 clones, about 84% found once. The sequenced material came from PBMCs or T cells enriched from blood (not recorded which). Receptors were obtained from a woman aged 45-65 years who had recovered from COVID-19. Both conserved end residues are part of each CDR3. D genes are given only for firm matches. Rows give clone size only sometimes, using once, few, many, or a class for an expanded clone.

DNA | CDR3 | V | D | size | J
TGTGCCAGCCACATCGCAGGGGCTAATATCCACGAGCAGTACTTC | CASHIAGANIHEQYF | TRBV27 | NA | NA | TRBJ2-7
TGCGCCAGCAGCTTGACAGCGGGAGGGTCTGGGGCCAACGTCCTGACTTTC | CASSLTAGGSGANVLTF | TRBV5-1 | TRBD2 | NA | TRBJ2-6
TGCAGCGTAGCGAGGGGACTCACTGAAGCTTTCTTT | CSVARGLTEAFF | TRBV29-1 | NA | NA | TRBJ1-1
TGCAGCGTGGGGGCCAACGCGGTTACTGAAGCTTTCTTT | CSVGANAVTEAFF | TRBV29-1 | NA | NA | TRBJ1-1
TGTGCCAGCAGCTTAGAACGTCCCGACAGGGAATCACCCCTCCACTTT | CASSLERPDRESPLHF | TRBV7-8 | TRBD1 | NA | TRBJ1-6
TGTGCCAGCAGCCCTCGAGGCACCGTTAACACTGAAGCTTTCTTT | CASSPRGTVNTEAFF | TRBV3-1/TRBV3-2 | NA | NA | TRBJ1-1
TGTGCCAGCAGCTTAGCGAGCAGTCGAGAGGGGCCCCAGCATTTT | CASSLASSREGPQHF | TRBV7-9 | NA | NA | TRBJ1-5
TGTGCCAGCAGTTTATCGGCCGGCGGCGGACTCGTTGAGCAGTTCTTC | CASSLSAGGGLVEQFF | TRBV27 | NA | few | TRBJ2-1
TGTGCCAGCAGTGCCGGCCGGGTGGGGACCCAGTACTTC | CASSAGRVGTQYF | TRBV12-3/TRBV12-4 | NA | NA | TRBJ2-5
TGTGCCAGCTCCCTTCTAGCGGGAACAACAGATACGCAGTATTTT | CASSLLAGTTDTQYF | TRBV2 | TRBD2 | NA | TRBJ2-3
TGTGCCAGCAGCCTCCGGGAGAGCGGGGAGCAGTACTTC | CASSLRESGEQYF | TRBV3-1/TRBV3-2 | NA | NA | TRBJ2-7
TGTGCCAGCAGCTTAGTTGCCAGTAATTCACCCCTCCACTTT | CASSLVASNSPLHF | TRBV7-2 | NA | NA | TRBJ1-6
TGTGCCAGCACCCTTACGAATCTCAGAAGCAATCAGCCCCAGCATTTT | CASTLTNLRSNQPQHF | TRBV6-6 | NA | once | TRBJ1-5
TGTGCCAGCAGTGAACGCGGGTACGGCTACACCTTC | CASSERGYGYTF | TRBV2 | NA | NA | TRBJ1-2
TGTGCCAGCAGGGCTCCCATCGATGGGGGCGCGTCCGGCTACACCTTC | CASRAPIDGGASGYTF | TRBV9 | NA | NA | TRBJ1-2
TGTGCCAGCAGCTTGGGGGCTACGGGCAATCAGCCCCAGCATTTT | CASSLGATGNQPQHF | TRBV5-5 | NA | NA | TRBJ1-5
TGTGCCAGCAGCTCGATCGGACTCAGCTCCTACGAGCAGTACTTC | CASSSIGLSSYEQYF | TRBV7-2 | NA | NA | TRBJ2-7
TGTGCCAGCAGTAAATCAGCGGGAGAAGTTGAGACCCAGTACTTC | CASSKSAGEVETQYF | TRBV7-9 | TRBD2 | NA | TRBJ2-5
TGTGCCAGCAGCCAGACTAGCGTCCAGAGCAATGAGCAGTTCTTC | CASSQTSVQSNEQFF | TRBV11-2 | TRBD2 | NA | TRBJ2-1
TGCAGCGTGGGGGACAGGGTTGGGCAGTTCTTC | CSVGDRVGQFF | TRBV29-1 | TRBD1 | NA | TRBJ2-1
TGTGCCAGCAGTTATGCGGGGGGCTACACAGATACGCAGTATTTT | CASSYAGGYTDTQYF | TRBV6-2/TRBV6-3 | TRBD2 | NA | TRBJ2-3
TGTGCCAGTAGTATAGTCTTAGGGGCGGGGAGTAGGAATGAGCAGTTCTTC | CASSIVLGAGSRNEQFF | TRBV19 | NA | few | TRBJ2-1
TGTGCCAGCAGCTTAGACCGAGATCAGCCCCAGCATTTT | CASSLDRDQPQHF | TRBV7-2 | NA | NA | TRBJ1-5
TGTGCCAGCAGCCTACGGACAGGGGGAAGCAATCAGCCCCAGCATTTT | CASSLRTGGSNQPQHF | TRBV3-1/TRBV3-2 | TRBD1 | few | TRBJ1-5
TGTGCCAGCACCCGACAGGGGGATAGCACTGAAGCTTTCTTT | CASTRQGDSTEAFF | TRBV4-2 | TRBD1 | NA | TRBJ1-1
TGCGCCAGCAGTGAGTCAGGACTGGTTCAGTACTTC | CASSESGLVQYF | TRBV10-2 | NA | NA | TRBJ2-7
TGTGCCAGCAGCGAACTAACCGGGACAGTAAATTCACCCCTCCACTTT | CASSELTGTVNSPLHF | TRBV11-3 | TRBD1 | NA | TRBJ1-6
TGTGCCAGCAGTTTATCTCCGGGTTTCTACAATGAGCAGTTCTTC | CASSLSPGFYNEQFF | TRBV27 | NA | NA | TRBJ2-1
TGCAGTGCTAGTAGCTTTAGCAATCAGCCCCAGCATTTT | CSASSFSNQPQHF | TRBV20-1 | NA | NA | TRBJ1-5
TGTGCCAGCAGTAACCTTCTGCCGGGTGGTGAGACCCAGTACTTC | CASSNLLPGGETQYF | TRBV27 | NA | NA | TRBJ2-5
TGTGCCAGCAGCCAAAGTGGGGGCGCCCTCCCCCTCCACTTT | CASSQSGGALPLHF | TRBV3-1/TRBV3-2 | NA | NA | TRBJ1-6
TGTGCCAGCAGCTTAGCACAGGGCGGGGAGCTGTTTTTT | CASSLAQGGELFF | TRBV7-2 | NA | NA | TRBJ2-2
TGCGCCAGCGCCTCTCGACCGCGGGACAGGGGCGATGAGCAGTTCTTC | CASASRPRDRGDEQFF | TRBV5-1 | TRBD1 | many | TRBJ2-1
TGTGCCAGCTCACGAGGGACAGGGACCTACAATGAGCAGTTCTTC | CASSRGTGTYNEQFF | TRBV18 | TRBD1 | NA | TRBJ2-1
TGTGCCTGGATGTCGGGAGTGGCCACTGAAGCTTTCTTT | CAWMSGVATEAFF | TRBV30 | NA | NA | TRBJ1-1
TGTGCCAGCAATCGCGGCGGGAGCTCTAACACCGGGGAGCTGTTTTTT | CASNRGGSSNTGELFF | TRBV28 | TRBD2 | NA | TRBJ2-2
TGTGCCAGCAGCCCGCAGGGGGGCCTGAACACTGAAGCTTTCTTT | CASSPQGGLNTEAFF | TRBV9 | TRBD1 | NA | TRBJ1-1
TGTGCCAGCGAAGGTCAGGCTAGCACAGATACGCAGTATTTT | CASEGQASTDTQYF | TRBV2 | NA | NA | TRBJ2-3
TGTGCCAGCAGTTTTTCGGGGTATAATCAGCCCCAGCATTTT | CASSFSGYNQPQHF | TRBV28 | NA | NA | TRBJ1-5
TGTGCCAGCAGCTTGATAGCCACGCGAGGGGGGGAAGCGCAGTATTTT | CASSLIATRGGEAQYF | TRBV5-4 | NA | NA | TRBJ2-3
TGTGCCAGCAGCTTAATCGGGACTCACTACGAGCAGTACTTC | CASSLIGTHYEQYF | TRBV7-8 | NA | NA | TRBJ2-7
TGCGCCAGCAGCTTGGCCGGGGGAAGCTCCTACGAGCAGTACTTC | CASSLAGGSSYEQYF | TRBV5-1 | NA | NA | TRBJ2-7